This paragraph reports one TCR beta chain. This specimen comes from a study of blood T cell repertoires in COVID-19. Overall study context: The origin of the acute and convalescent COVID-19 samples was the United States, Italy and Spain. The analysed material was cDNA or gDNA that came from T cells, B-cell-depleted T cells, or PBMCs.

The CDR3 loop spans 18 amino acids. Germline values: CDR1 SGHNT, CDR2 YYREEE (reference sequence). V was clipped by 0 bases and J by 0 bases, with 16 bases between them. Per the study methods: Nucleated cell number was recorded as an estimate derived from reference gene primer amplification. The repertoire was sequenced with immunoSEQ multiplex PCR; TCRdb's copy has only in-frame clones and lacks some. V, J and clone size are those of that table, while D and trimming were read from the DNA. The table lists 110,000 to 150,000 clones, roughly four fifths of them singletons. The chain has TRBV5-4 and TRBJ1-3, with D possibly matching TRBD1 (5 bases). The clonotype comes from a woman older than 75 with acute or convalescent COVID-19. Source material: peripheral blood. This chain's CDR3 is CASSLGGVVGLSGNTIYF. The CDR3 DNA reads TGTGCCAGCAGCTTGGGGGGGGTGGTAGGACTCTCTGGAAACACCATATATTTT.